Below are 14 T cell receptor beta chains sequenced from a single sample in a study of identical twins. TCRdb fed the 5' RACE reads into MiXCR, producing one record per CDR3 protein. The data contain 430,000 or so distinct CDR3 sequences, more than 20% of them seen just once; the ten biggest clones take up about 2.7%. The sample was also linked to a second study, of T cells expressing NK-cell markers.

The specimen was CD4+ T cells sorted from blood. These receptors originate from a woman under 30 in good health.

J is TRBJ1-1 and V is TRBV19, with a weak D call TRBD1 (5 bases). From germline, CDR1 is LNHDA and CDR2 SQIVND (reference sequence). Trimming shortened V by 0 bases and J by 3 bases, and 5 bases separated the two germline ends. CDR3 length: 13 amino acids. Here the CDR3 DNA reads TGTGCCAGTAGTATAGACAGGGACACTGAAGCTTTCTTT. This translates into CASSIDRDTEAFF.

V usage is TRBV7-9 and J usage is TRBJ2-7; D ambiguous. V dropped 2 bases and J dropped 2 bases, with 7 bases sitting between them. There are 13 residues in the CDR3. Germline CDR1 is SEHNR and CDR2 is FQNEAQ (reference sequence). The CDR3 DNA is TGTGCCAGCAGCTTATCGACCCCCTACGAGCAGTACTTC. It translates to CASSLSTPYEQYF.

This clonotype was detected only a few times. The chain uses TRBV28 and TRBJ1-6; no definite D call. In germline, CDR1 is MDHEN, CDR2 SYDVKM. V was cut by 8 bases and J by 6 bases, with 11 bases left in between. The CDR3 runs to 13 residues. The CDR3 DNA reads TGTGCCAGCGCAGGCGGTTTTAATTCACCCCTCCACTTT. Translating it yields CASAGGFNSPLHF.

The rearrangement links TRBV6-5 to TRBJ2-7, with a weak D call TRBD2 (5 bases). The CDR3 spans 16 residues. The ends were cut back, 0 bases at V and 3 bases at J, with 15 bases in the middle. Germline CDR1 and CDR2: MNHEY and SVGAGI. This CDR3 reads CASSYSRRRLNYEQYF. The CDR3 nucleotides read TGTGCCAGCAGTTACTCGAGGCGGAGGCTCAACTACGAGCAGTACTTC.

The chain has TRBV5-1 and TRBJ1-1, with D hard to call. V dropped 3 bases and J dropped 1 base, with 13 bases sitting between them. Looked up from germline, CDR1 is SGHRS and CDR2 is YFSETQ. There are 15 residues in the CDR3. CDR3 residues: CASSSSTLSNTEAFF. DNA for the CDR3: TGCGCCAGCAGCTCGTCGACACTTTCGAACACTGAAGCTTTCTTT.

This clonotype was found a few times. The rearrangement uses TRBV14 and TRBJ2-5, with D unclear. The ends were cut back, 0 bases at V and 7 bases at J, with 12 bases in the middle. Looked up from germline, CDR1 is SGHDN and CDR2 is FVKESK. CDR3 length equals 14 residues. The CDR3 region is CASSQDLVGPTQYF. The CDR3 DNA follows: TGTGCCAGCAGCCAAGATTTGGTCGGGCCGACCCAGTACTTC.

The table lists this clonotype with a few counts. The V gene is TRBV20-1, the J gene TRBJ2-1, with 7 bases matching TRBD2. Per the germline V gene, CDR1 is DFQATT and CDR2 is SNEGSKA (reference sequence). This CDR3 has 16 residues. V dropped 1 base and J dropped 0; count of bases not matched to a gene: 6. CDR3 sequence: CSARGGAGSSYNEQFF. The CDR3 DNA is TGCAGTGCTAGAGGGGGAGCGGGAAGCTCCTACAATGAGCAGTTCTTC.

This clonotype was observed a handful of times. The rearrangement links TRBV20-1 to TRBJ1-1; 8 bases are a match to TRBD1. V dropped 3 bases and J dropped 1; count of bases not matched to a gene: 4. The CDR3 is 14 residues long. The germline gives CDR1 DFQATT, CDR2 SNEGSKA (reference sequence). CDR3 loop: CSARQGAENTEAFF. The CDR3 DNA is TGCAGTGCTAGGCAGGGGGCCGAGAACACTGAAGCTTTCTTT.

The chain has TRBV18 and TRBJ2-7; no clear D gene. V was shortened by 4 bases and J by 3 bases, with 7 bases between the two germline ends. Germline V gene data show CDR1 as KGHSH and CDR2 as LQKENI. This CDR3 has 12 amino acids. CDR3 DNA sequence: TGTGCCAGCTCACGGCCGAACTACGAGCAGTACTTC. It yields the protein CASSRPNYEQYF.

This chain connects TRBV10-3 to TRBJ1-2, with a tentative D call TRBD1 (5 bases). The CDR3 is 12 residues long. Germline CDR1 is ENHRY and CDR2 is SYGVKD. V was shortened by 8 bases and J by 7 bases, with 14 bases between the two germline ends. CDR3 nucleotides: TGTGCCATCTCCCCCCTTAGGGGTGGCTACACCTTC. It specifies CAISPLRGGYTF.

In DNA, the CDR3 is TGTGCCAGCAGTGATAACAGGAGAAGTTATGAAAAACTGTTTTTT. Protein product: CASSDNRRSYEKLFF. This chain links TRBV6-1 with TRBJ1-4; D might be TRBD1 (5 bases). Between the trimmed V and J ends, which lost 3 bases and 6 bases, there was a span of 14 bases. This CDR3 spans 15 amino acids. Germline V gives CDR1 MNHNS, CDR2 SASEGT.

A few counts support this clonotype. The chain combines TRBV27 with TRBJ2-3, with TRBD1 matching over 8 bases. The CDR3 totals 12 residues. The germline CDR1 and CDR2 sequences are MNHEY and SMNVEV (reference sequence). V shed 6 bases, J shed 7 bases, and the junction held 3 bases outside the gene matches. The CDR3, as DNA: TGTGCCAGCAGCCGACAGGGGAATACGCAGTATTTT. It encodes CASSRQGNTQYF.

This clonotype has just a few counts. The rearrangement joins TRBV7-9 to TRBJ1-2; the D gene is possibly TRBD1 (6 bases). V lost 5 bases and J 3 bases, leaving 16 bases between the germline ends. Germline CDR1 is SEHNR and CDR2 is FQNEAQ (reference sequence). This CDR3 contains 15 residues. The DNA of the CDR3 is TGTGCCAGCAGCGTAACAAGGGGGACGTACTATGGCTACACCTTC. Translated: CASSVTRGTYYGYTF.

This clonotype was recorded a few times. The rearrangement joins TRBV28 to TRBJ2-7; 7 bases agree with TRBD2. The V gene's germline CDR1 is MDHEN and CDR2 SYDVKM. The CDR3 covers 17 residues. Trimming at V came to 5 bases and at J to 0 bases, leaving 13 bases not matched to a gene. CDR3 sequence reads: CASSPPSYGGSSYEQYF. In DNA form, the CDR3 reads TGTGCCAGCAGTCCACCGTCTTATGGCGGGAGCTCCTACGAGCAGTACTTC.